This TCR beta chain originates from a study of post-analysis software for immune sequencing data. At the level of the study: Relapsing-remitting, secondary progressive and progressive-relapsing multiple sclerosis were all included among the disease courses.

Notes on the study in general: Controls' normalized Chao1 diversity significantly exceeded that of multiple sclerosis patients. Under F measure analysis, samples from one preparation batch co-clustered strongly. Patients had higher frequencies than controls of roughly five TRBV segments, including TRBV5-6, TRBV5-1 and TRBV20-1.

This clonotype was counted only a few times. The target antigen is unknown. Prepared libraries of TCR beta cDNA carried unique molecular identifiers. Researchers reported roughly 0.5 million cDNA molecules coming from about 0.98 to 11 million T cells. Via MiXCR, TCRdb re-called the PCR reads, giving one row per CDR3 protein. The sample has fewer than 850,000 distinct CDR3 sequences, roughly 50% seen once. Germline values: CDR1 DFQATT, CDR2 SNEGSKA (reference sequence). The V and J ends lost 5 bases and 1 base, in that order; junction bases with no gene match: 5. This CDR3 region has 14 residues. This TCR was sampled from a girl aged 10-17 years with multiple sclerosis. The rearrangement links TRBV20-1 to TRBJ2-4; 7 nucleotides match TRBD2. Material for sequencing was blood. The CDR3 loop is CSAQPGGAKNIQYF. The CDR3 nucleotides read TGCAGTGCTCAGCCCGGGGGGGCCAAAAACATTCAGTACTTC.